This TCR beta chain comes out of a study of blood T cell repertoires in COVID-19. At the level of the study: Samples of COVID-19 (acute and convalescent) were obtained from the United States, Italy and Spain. From T cells, B-cell-depleted T cells, or PBMCs came the material, which was cDNA or gDNA.

In the authors' methods: Amplified reference gene primers provided the basis for estimating nucleated cell counts. The table came from immunoSEQ multiplex PCR; TCRdb's copy has only in-frame clones and leaves some out. D and trimming come from the DNA, and the V and J calls and clone size come from that table. Altogether fewer than 250,000 clones are present, 90% being singletons, with the ten largest covering over 13%. This clone showed up just a few times. The CDR3 contains 15 residues. After removal of 5 bases from V and 3 bases from J, the junction contained 9 bases not matched to a gene. The germline V gene encodes CDR1 SGHVS and CDR2 FQNEAQ. Participant ages covered roughly 18 to 89 years across some 25 US areas.

The V and J genes are TRBV7-8 and TRBJ1-1; 7 bases are shared with TRBD1. The specimen sequenced was PBMCs or T cells enriched from blood (not recorded which). The clonotype comes from a man between 25 and 39 years old who had been exposed to COVID-19. CDR3 sequence (DNA): TGTGCCAGCAGCACTACGACAGGGAGTTACACTGAAGCTTTCTTT. It encodes CASSTTTGSYTEAFF.